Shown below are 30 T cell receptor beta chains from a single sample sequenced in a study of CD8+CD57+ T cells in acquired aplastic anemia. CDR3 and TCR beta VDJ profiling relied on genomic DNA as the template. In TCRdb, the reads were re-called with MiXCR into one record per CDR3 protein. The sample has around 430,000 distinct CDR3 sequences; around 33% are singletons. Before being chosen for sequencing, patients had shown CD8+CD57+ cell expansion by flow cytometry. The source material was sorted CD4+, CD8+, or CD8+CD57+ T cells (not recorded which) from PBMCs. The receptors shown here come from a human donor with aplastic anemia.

The CDR3 bases are TGTGCCAGCAGTCCTGGCCTGTTCCCCTACGAGCAGTACTTC. Translation gives CASSPGLFPYEQYF. The chain recombines TRBV6-1 with TRBJ2-7; unclear D gene. V was pared by 5 bases and J by 2 bases, with 13 bases between. CDR1 and CDR2 from the germline V gene are MNHNS and SASEGT. This CDR3 is 14 amino acids long.

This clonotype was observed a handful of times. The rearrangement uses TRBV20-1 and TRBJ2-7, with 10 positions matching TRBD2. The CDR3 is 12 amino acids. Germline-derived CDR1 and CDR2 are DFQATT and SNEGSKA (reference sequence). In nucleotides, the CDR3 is TGCGGCCTACTAGCGGGGAGCTACGAGCAGTACTTC. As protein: CGLLAGSYEQYF.

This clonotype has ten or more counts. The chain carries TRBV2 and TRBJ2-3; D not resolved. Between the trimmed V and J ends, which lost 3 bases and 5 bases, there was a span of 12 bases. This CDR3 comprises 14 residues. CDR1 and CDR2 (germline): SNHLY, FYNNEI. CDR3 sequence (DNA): TGTGCCAGCAGTGATGGGTCCTCCGGAGATACGCAGTATTTT. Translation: CASSDGSSGDTQYF.

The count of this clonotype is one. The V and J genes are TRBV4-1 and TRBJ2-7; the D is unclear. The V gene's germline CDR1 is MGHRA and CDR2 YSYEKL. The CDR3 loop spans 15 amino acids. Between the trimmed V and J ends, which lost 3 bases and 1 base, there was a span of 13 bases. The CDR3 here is CASSHYTAGSYEQYF. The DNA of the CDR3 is TGCGCCAGCAGCCACTACACCGCCGGGTCCTACGAGCAGTACTTC.

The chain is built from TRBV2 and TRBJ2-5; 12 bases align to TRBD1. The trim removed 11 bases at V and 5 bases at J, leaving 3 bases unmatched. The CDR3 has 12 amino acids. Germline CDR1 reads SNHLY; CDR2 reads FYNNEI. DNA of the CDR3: TGTGCCGGGGGACAGGGGGCGGAGACCCAGTACTTC. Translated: CAGGQGAETQYF.

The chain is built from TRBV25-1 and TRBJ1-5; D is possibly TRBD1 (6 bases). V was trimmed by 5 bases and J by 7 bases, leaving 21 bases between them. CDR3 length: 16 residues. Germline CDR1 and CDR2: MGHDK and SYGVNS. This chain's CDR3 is CASSLSRQGYEQPQHF. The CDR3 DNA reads TGTGCCAGCAGTTTGAGCAGGCAGGGGTACGAGCAGCCCCAGCATTTT. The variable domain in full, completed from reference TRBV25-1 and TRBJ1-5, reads EADIYQTPRYLVIGTGKKITLECSQTMGHDKMYWYQQDPGMELHLIHYSYGVNSTEKGDLSSESTVSRIRTEHFPLTLESARPSHTSQYLCASSLSRQGYEQPQHFGDGTRLSIL.

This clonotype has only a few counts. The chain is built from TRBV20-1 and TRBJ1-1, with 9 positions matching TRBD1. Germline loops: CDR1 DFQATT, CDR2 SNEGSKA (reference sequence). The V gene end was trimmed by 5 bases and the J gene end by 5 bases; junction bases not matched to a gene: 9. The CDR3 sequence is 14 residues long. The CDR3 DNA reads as TGCAGTGCTGGGGGAGGGACAGGGTATACTGAAGCTTTCTTT. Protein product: CSAGGGTGYTEAFF.

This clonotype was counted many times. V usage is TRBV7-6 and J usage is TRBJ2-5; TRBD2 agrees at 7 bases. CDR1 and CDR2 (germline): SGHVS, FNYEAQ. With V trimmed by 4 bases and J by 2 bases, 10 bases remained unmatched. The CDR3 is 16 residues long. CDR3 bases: TGTGCCAGCAGCTGGGGGGGTGGGACTTCTCAAGAGACCCAGTACTTC. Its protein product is CASSWGGGTSQETQYF.

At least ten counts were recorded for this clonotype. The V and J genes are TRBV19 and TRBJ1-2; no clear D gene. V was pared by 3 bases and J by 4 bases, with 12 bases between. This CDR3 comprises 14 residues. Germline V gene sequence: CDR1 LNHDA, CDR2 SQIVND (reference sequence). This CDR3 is CASSIQSFSYGYTF. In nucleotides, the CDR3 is TGTGCCAGTAGTATTCAGAGTTTCAGCTATGGCTACACCTTC.

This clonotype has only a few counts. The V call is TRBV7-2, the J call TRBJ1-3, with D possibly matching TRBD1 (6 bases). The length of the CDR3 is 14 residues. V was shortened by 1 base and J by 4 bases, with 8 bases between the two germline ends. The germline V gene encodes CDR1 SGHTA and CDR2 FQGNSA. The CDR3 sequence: CASSLVRGGNTIYF. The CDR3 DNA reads TGTGCCAGCAGCTTAGTCAGGGGCGGAAACACCATATATTTT. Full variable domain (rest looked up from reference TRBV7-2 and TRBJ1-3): GAGVSQSPSNKVTEKGKDVELRCDPISGHTALYWYRQSLGQGLEFLIYFQGNSAPDKSGLPSDRFSAERTGGSVSTLTIQRTQQEDSAVYLCASSLVRGGNTIYFGEGSWLTVV.

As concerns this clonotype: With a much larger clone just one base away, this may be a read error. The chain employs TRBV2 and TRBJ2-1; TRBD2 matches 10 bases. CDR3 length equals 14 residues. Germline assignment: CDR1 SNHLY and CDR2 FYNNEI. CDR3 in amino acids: CASKSASGSSEQLF. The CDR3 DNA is TGTGCCAGCAAGTCGGCTAGCGGGAGTAGTGAGCAGCTCTTC.

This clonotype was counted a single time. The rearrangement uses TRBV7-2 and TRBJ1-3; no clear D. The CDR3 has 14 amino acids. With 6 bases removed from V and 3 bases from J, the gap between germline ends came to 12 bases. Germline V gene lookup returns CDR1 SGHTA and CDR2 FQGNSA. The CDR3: CASSRGGIGNTIYF. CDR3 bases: TGTGCCAGCAGTAGAGGCGGTATTGGAAACACCATATATTTT.

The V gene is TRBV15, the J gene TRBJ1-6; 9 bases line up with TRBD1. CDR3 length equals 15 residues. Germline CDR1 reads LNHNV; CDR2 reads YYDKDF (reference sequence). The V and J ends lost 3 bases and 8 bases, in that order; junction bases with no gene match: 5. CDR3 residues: CATSSDRDRDSPLHF. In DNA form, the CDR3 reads TGTGCCACCAGCAGTGACCGGGACAGGGATTCACCCCTCCACTTT.

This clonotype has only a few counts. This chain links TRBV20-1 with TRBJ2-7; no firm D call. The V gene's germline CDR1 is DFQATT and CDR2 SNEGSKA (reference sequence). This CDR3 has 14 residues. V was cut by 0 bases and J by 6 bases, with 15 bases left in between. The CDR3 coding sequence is TGCAGTGCTAGAGATCGGCAGGAGAGAGGCGAGCAGTACTTC. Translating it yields CSARDRQERGEQYF.

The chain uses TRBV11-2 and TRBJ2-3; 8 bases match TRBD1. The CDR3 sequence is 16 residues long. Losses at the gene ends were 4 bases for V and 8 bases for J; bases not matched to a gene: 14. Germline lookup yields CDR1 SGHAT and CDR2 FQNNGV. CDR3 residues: CASSSLPGQGQGTQYF. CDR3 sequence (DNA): TGTGCCAGCAGCTCGCTCCCCGGACAGGGCCAGGGTACGCAGTATTTT.

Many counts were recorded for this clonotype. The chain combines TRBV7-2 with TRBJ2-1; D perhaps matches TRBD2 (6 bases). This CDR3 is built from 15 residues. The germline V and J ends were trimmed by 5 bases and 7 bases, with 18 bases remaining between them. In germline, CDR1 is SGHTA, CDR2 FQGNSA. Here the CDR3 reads CASSLTTGLANEQFF. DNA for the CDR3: TGTGCCAGCAGCCTCACCACAGGTCTAGCGAATGAGCAGTTCTTC.

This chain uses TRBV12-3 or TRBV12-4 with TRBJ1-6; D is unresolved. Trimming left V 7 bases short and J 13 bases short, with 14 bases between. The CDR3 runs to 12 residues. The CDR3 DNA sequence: TGTGCCAGCACCGACGTCGGGTCCCCCCTCCACTTT. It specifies CASTDVGSPLHF.

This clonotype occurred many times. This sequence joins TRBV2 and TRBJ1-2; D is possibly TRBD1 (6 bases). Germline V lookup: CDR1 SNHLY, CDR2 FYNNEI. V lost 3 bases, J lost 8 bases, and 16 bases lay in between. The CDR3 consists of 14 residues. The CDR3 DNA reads TGTGCCAGCAGTGAGGGGGACAAGTATAGGGGCTACACCTTC. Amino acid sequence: CASSEGDKYRGYTF.

The CDR3 here is CASTTEETQYF. The CDR3 bases are TGTGCCAGCACAACAGAAGAGACCCAGTACTTC. V gene TRBV12-3 or TRBV12-4 combines with J gene TRBJ2-5; no firm D call. The CDR3 has 11 residues. Trimming shortened V by 7 bases and J by 3 bases, and 6 bases separated the two germline ends.

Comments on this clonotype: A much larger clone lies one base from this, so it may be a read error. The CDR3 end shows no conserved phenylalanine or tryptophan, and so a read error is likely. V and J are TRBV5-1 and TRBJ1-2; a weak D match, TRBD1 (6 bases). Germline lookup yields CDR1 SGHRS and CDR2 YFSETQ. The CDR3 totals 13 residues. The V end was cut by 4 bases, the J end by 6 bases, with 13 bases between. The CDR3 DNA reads TGCGCCAGCAGCCAACAGGGAGAGGATGGCTACACCGTC. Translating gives CASSQQGEDGYTV.

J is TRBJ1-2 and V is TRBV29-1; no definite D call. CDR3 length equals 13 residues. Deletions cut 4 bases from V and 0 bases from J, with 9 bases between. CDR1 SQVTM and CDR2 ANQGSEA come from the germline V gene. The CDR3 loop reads CSVGGGPNYGYTF. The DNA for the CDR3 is TGCAGCGTTGGCGGCGGACCTAACTATGGCTACACCTTC. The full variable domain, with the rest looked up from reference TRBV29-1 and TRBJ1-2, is SAVISQKPSRDICQRGTSLTIQCQVDSQVTMMFWYRQQPGQSLTLIATANQGSEATYESGFVIDKFPISRPNLTFSTLTVSNMSPEDSSIYLCSVGGGPNYGYTFGSGTRLTVV.

The CDR3 DNA reads TGTGCCCGGACAGGGGACTCACCCCTCCACTTT. Translation gives CARTGDSPLHF. The chain couples TRBV2 to TRBJ1-6; 9 nucleotides match TRBD1. This CDR3 region has 11 residues. Germline trimming cut 11 bases from V and 10 bases from J; bases unmatched to any gene: 3. In germline, CDR1 is SNHLY, CDR2 FYNNEI. The variable domain in full, completed from reference TRBV2 and TRBJ1-6, reads EPEVTQTPSHQVTQMGQEVILRCVPISNHLYFYWYRQILGQKVEFLVSFYNNEISEKSEIFDDQFSVERPDGSNFTLKIRSTKLEDSAMYFCARTGDSPLHFGNGTRLTVT.

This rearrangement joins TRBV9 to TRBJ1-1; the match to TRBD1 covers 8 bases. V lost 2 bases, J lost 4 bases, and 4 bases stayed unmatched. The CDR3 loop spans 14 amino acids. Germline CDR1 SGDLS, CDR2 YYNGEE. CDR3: CASSVTGVGTEAFF. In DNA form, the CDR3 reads TGTGCCAGCAGCGTGACAGGGGTGGGCACTGAAGCTTTCTTT.

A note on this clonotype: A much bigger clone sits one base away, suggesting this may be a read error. The CDR3 region has the DNA TGTGCCAGTACGAAAGCAACAGTGGAGGGGAGGAATCAGCCCCGGCATTTT. This translates into CASTKATVEGRNQPRHF. The genes are TRBV19 and TRBJ1-5, with D perhaps matching TRBD1 (5 bases). There are 17 residues in the CDR3. CDR1 LNHDA and CDR2 SQIVND come from the germline V gene (reference sequence).

CDR3 in DNA: TGTGCCAGCAGCTTGTCTGGGGGCGTCCATAATTCACCCCTCCACTTT. Amino acids: CASSLSGGVHNSPLHF. The chain combines TRBV11-1 with TRBJ1-6; D is possibly TRBD1 (6 bases). V lost 3 bases and J 5 bases, leaving 14 bases between the germline ends. CDR3 length: 16 residues. Germline assignment: CDR1 SGHAT and CDR2 FQDESV (reference sequence).

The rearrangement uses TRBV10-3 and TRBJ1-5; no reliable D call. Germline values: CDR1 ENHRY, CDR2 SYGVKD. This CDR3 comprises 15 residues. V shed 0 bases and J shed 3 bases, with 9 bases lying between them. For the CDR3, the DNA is TGTGCCATCAGTGAGTCGAAGGGAAACAATCAGCCCCAGCATTTT. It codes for CAISESKGNNQPQHF.

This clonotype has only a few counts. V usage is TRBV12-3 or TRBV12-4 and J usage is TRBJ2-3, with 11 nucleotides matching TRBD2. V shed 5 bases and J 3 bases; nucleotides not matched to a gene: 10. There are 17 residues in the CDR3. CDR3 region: CASSQTSLAGATDTQYF. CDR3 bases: TGTGCCAGCAGTCAAACGTCACTAGCGGGGGCGACAGATACGCAGTATTTT.

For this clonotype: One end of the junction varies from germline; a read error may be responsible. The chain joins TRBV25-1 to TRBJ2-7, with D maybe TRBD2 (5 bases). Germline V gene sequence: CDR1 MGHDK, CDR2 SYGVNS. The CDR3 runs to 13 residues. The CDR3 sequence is CASSEGFGGERYF. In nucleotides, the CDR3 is TGTGCCAGCAGTGAGGGCTTTGGTGGGGAGCGGTACTTC.

CDR3 loop: CASSPQGNTGTPTQYF. CDR3 sequence (DNA): TGTGCCAGCAGCCCCCAAGGAAATACCGGGACACCCACCCAGTACTTC. The chain is built from TRBV14 and TRBJ2-5; D perhaps matches TRBD1 (6 bases). Germline lookup yields CDR1 SGHDN and CDR2 FVKESK. With 4 bases removed from V and 8 bases from J, the gap between germline ends came to 23 bases. This CDR3 spans 16 amino acids.

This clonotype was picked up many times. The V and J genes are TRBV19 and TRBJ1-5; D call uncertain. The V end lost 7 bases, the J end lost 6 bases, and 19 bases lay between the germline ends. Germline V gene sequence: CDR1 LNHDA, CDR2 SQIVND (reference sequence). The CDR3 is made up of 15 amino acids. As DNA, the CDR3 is TGTGCCAGTAACGTTCCGGGAGGCCCCCGTCAGCCCCAGCATTTT. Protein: CASNVPGGPRQPQHF.